These T cell receptor beta chains were read from a single sample in a study of T cell responses to AZD1222 COVID-19 vaccine. The data were produced by immunoSEQ multiplex PCR, yet TCRdb's version contains in-frame clones alone and is incomplete. The table shows tens of thousands of clones, with 65% to 90% occurring only once. The sample was peripheral blood, taken on day 0 of AZD1222 vaccination. These receptors were collected from an adult in good health. Each CDR3 is given with its conserved first and last residue. Fields, in order: V gene, J gene, D gene, CDR3 length, clone size, CDR3 DNA, CDR3 protein. D genes are given only for firm matches. Some rows have no size entry. The others give once, few or many, or a class for an expanded clone.

TRBV7-8	TRBJ1-4	.	15	.	TGTGCCAGCAGCTTAGGGTCACTAAGAGGCGAAAAACTGTTTTTT	CASSLGSLRGEKLFF
TRBV6-5	TRBJ1-5	.	13	few	TGTGCCAGCAGTTACGGGGGCCAACAGCCCCAGCATTTT	CASSYGGQQPQHF
TRBV5-1	TRBJ2-3	.	13	.	TGCGCCAGCAGCTTGGGTAGGACAGATACGCAGTATTTT	CASSLGRTDTQYF
TRBV27	TRBJ2-7	TRBD2	17	.	TGTGCCAGCAGAACGAATAGCGGGGGGATGCACTCCTACGAGCAGTACTTC	CASRTNSGGMHSYEQYF
TRBV4-2	TRBJ2-5	TRBD2	17	.	TGTGCCAGCAGCCCGACTAGCGGGGGGGCTAATGAGGAGACCCAGTACTTC	CASSPTSGGANEETQYF
TRBV19	TRBJ1-5	TRBD1	14	.	TGTGCCAGTAGTCCGGACAGGGAGGGCCAGCCCCAGCATTTT	CASSPDREGQPQHF
TRBV3-1/TRBV3-2	TRBJ1-1	TRBD1	16	.	TGTGCCAGCTCAAGGACAGGGGGCGTTGGCGCCACTGAAGCTTTCTTT	CASSRTGGVGATEAFF
TRBV19	TRBJ2-7	TRBD1	14	.	TGTGCCAGTAGTACCCCGGGACAGACGTACGAGCAGTACTTC	CASSTPGQTYEQYF
TRBV6-5	TRBJ1-2	TRBD1	16	few	TGTGCCAGCAGTTACTTTCGGACAGGGGGCAACTATGGCTACACCTTC	CASSYFRTGGNYGYTF
TRBV19	TRBJ1-2	.	16	.	TGTGCCAGTAGTATTCTCCCCCTTGTAGTGGGGAATGGCTACACCTTC	CASSILPLVVGNGYTF
TRBV15	TRBJ2-7	.	13	.	TGTGCCACCAGCAGAGGCCTGACCTACGAGCAGTACTTC	CATSRGLTYEQYF
TRBV6-5	TRBJ2-2	TRBD1	14	.	TGTGCCAGCAGTAATCGACAGGGAGCCGGGGAGCTGTTTTTT	CASSNRQGAGELFF
TRBV20-1	TRBJ2-7	.	10	.	TGCAGTGCTAGGACCTACGAGCAGTACTTC	CSARTYEQYF
TRBV19	TRBJ1-2	.	14	.	TGTGCCGGTCAACGTCTAACAGGGCTTGGTGGCTACACCTTC	CAGQRLTGLGGYTF
TRBV29-1	TRBJ2-1	TRBD2	14	.	TGCAGCGTTGCTGGGACTAGCGGGAGGGCCTCCCCTGTCTTC	CSVAGTSGRASPVF
TRBV6-6	TRBJ1-4	TRBD1	15	.	TGTGCCAGCAGTTACCCCGGACAGGGGAGTGAAAAACTGTTTTTT	CASSYPGQGSEKLFF
TRBV18	TRBJ2-2	TRBD2	17	once	TGTGCCAGCTCACCACCAAGCGGGAGGCCGAACACCGGGGAGCTGTTTTTT	CASSPPSGRPNTGELFF
TRBV5-4	TRBJ1-1	.	15	.	TGTGCCAGCAGGACGGACCTCGGGGGGGACACTGAAGCTTTCTTT	CASRTDLGGDTEAFF
TRBV2	TRBJ1-2	TRBD1	15	.	TGTGCCAGCAGTGTGACAGGGGGCGCAGGGGATGGCTACACCTTC	CASSVTGGAGDGYTF
TRBV5-1	TRBJ1-6	.	14	.	TGCGCCAGCAGCTTGAACGGGCACAATTCACCCCTCCACTTT	CASSLNGHNSPLHF
TRBV9	TRBJ2-2	.	16	.	TGTGCCAGCAGCCCACTTATAGGGGCGAACACCGGGGAGCTGTTTTTT	CASSPLIGANTGELFF
TRBV7-2	TRBJ2-5	TRBD2	14	.	TGTGCCAGCAGCTTTGTGGGGGGGGAAGAGACCCAGTACTTC	CASSFVGGEETQYF
TRBV6-5	TRBJ1-1	.	13	.	TGTGCCAGCAGTTACAGAAGGAACACTGAAGCTTTCTTT	CASSYRRNTEAFF
TRBV7-6	TRBJ2-5	.	20	.	TGTGCCAGCAGCTTAGGTCGAGCCGGGGGCTCCGAGTTGTACCAAGAGACCCAGTACTTC	CASSLGRAGGSELYQETQYF
TRBV5-1	TRBJ1-1	.	12	.	TGCGCCAGCAGCTTGCGGGGAACTGAAGCTTTCTTT	CASSLRGTEAFF
TRBV7-2	TRBJ2-7	.	15	.	TGTGCCAGCAGCCCGGATACCCCTTCGCCCTACGAGCAGTACTTC	CASSPDTPSPYEQYF
TRBV6-5	TRBJ1-4	.	13	.	TGTGCCAGCAGTTACTCTCAGACTCAGAAACTGTTTTTT	CASSYSQTQKLFF
TRBV2	TRBJ1-2	.	14	.	TGTGCCAGCAGCGAGACAGCGACCGTCTATGGCTACACCTTC	CASSETATVYGYTF
TRBV7-4	TRBJ1-5	.	18	.	TGTGCCAGCAGCTTTCCAACGACAGCTTCCATGAGCAATCAGCCCCAGCATTTT	CASSFPTTASMSNQPQHF
TRBV9	TRBJ2-2	.	13	few	TGTGCCAGCAGCGTAGACCTCACCGGGGAGCTGTTTTTT	CASSVDLTGELFF
TRBV7-2	TRBJ2-1	TRBD2	15	.	TGTGCCAGCAGCCCCAGGACTAGGACCAACAATGAGCAGTTCTTC	CASSPRTRTNNEQFF
TRBV28	TRBJ2-6	.	16	.	TGTGCCAGCAGCCTCCCCCTGGACTCTGGGGCCAACGTCCTGACTTTC	CASSLPLDSGANVLTF
TRBV15	TRBJ2-7	.	15	once	TGTGCCACCAGCAGAGAAGCGGAAAAGCTCTACGAGCAGTACTTC	CATSREAEKLYEQYF
TRBV2	TRBJ1-6	TRBD1	13	.	TGTGCCACCGAAGGACAGGGTAATTCACCCCTCCACTTT	CATEGQGNSPLHF
TRBV7-2	TRBJ1-2	TRBD1	14	.	TGTGCCAGCAGCCCAGGGGGGGGCGACTATGGCTACACCTTC	CASSPGGGDYGYTF
TRBV9	TRBJ2-7	.	14	.	TGTGCCAGCAGCGTAGCTCCAGGGTCCGACGAGCAGTACTTC	CASSVAPGSDEQYF
TRBV7-2	TRBJ1-3	.	14	.	TGTGCCAGCAGCTCGGAGAGCTCTGGAAACACCATATATTTT	CASSSESSGNTIYF
TRBV5-1	TRBJ1-1	.	16	once	TGCGCCAGCAGCTTGGAGGCAGGGGTTCTGAACACTGAAGCTTTCTTT	CASSLEAGVLNTEAFF
TRBV5-1	TRBJ2-5	TRBD1	14	.	TGCGCCAGCAGCTTTTTAGGGGGCGAAGAGACCCAGTACTTC	CASSFLGGEETQYF
TRBV5-4	TRBJ2-3	.	13	.	TGTGCCAGCAGCGCGACCCCAGGAGATACGCAGTATTTT	CASSATPGDTQYF
TRBV7-9	TRBJ1-5	TRBD1	14	.	TGTGCCAGCGGGCGGACAGGGGGGAATCAGCCCCAGCATTTT	CASGRTGGNQPQHF
TRBV6-5	TRBJ2-7	.	13	.	TGTGCCAGCAGCCCCGGGCCCTCCCGCGAGCAGTACTTC	CASSPGPSREQYF
TRBV12-3/TRBV12-4	TRBJ1-1	.	13	.	TGTGCCAGCAGCTTCGGGGGGCACACTGAAGCTTTCTTT	CASSFGGHTEAFF
TRBV5-1	TRBJ1-1	TRBD1	14	once	TGCGCCAGCAGGGACAGGGTAGAGAACACTGAAGCTTTCTTT	CASRDRVENTEAFF
TRBV14	TRBJ2-7	TRBD1	14	.	TGTGCCAGCAGAGCGGGACAGGGACGGTACGAGCAGTACTTC	CASRAGQGRYEQYF
TRBV20-1	TRBJ1-1	.	15	.	TGCAGTGCTAGTAAATTTGGGCAACTGAACACTGAAGCTTTCTTT	CSASKFGQLNTEAFF
TRBV6-5	TRBJ1-1	.	15	.	TGTGCCAGCAGTTCCTGGCAGCGGGGGAACACTGAAGCTTTCTTT	CASSSWQRGNTEAFF
TRBV5-6	TRBJ2-7	TRBD2	16	.	TGTGCCAGCAGCCCCGTACTAGCGGGGTTCTCCTACGAGCAGTACTTC	CASSPVLAGFSYEQYF
TRBV6-4	TRBJ2-3	.	13	.	TGTGCCAGCAGTTCCTTGGCGGCAGATACGCAGTATTTT	CASSSLAADTQYF
TRBV4-2	TRBJ2-3	.	17	.	TGTGCCAGCAGCCAAGAAGGACGAGCAGGGGGCACAGATACGCAGTATTTT	CASSQEGRAGGTDTQYF
TRBV7-2	TRBJ2-3	.	13	.	TGTGCCAGCAGCTTAGATTGGACAGATACGCAGTATTTT	CASSLDWTDTQYF
TRBV18	TRBJ2-3	.	12	.	TGTGCCAGCTCACCTATCACAGATACGCAGTATTTT	CASSPITDTQYF
TRBV5-1	TRBJ1-1	.	14	.	TGCGCCAGCAGTTGGGGACACATGAACACTGAAGCTTTCTTT	CASSWGHMNTEAFF
TRBV3-1/TRBV3-2	TRBJ2-3	TRBD2	15	once	TGTGCATCGTACGGAGGACTAGGACGCACAGATACGCAGTATTTT	CASYGGLGRTDTQYF